This T cell receptor beta chain was found in a study of metastatic and nonmetastatic thyroid tumors. Study context: Blood and tumor or nodule tissue repertoires from malignant and benign thyroid patients were compared.

There were no patients who had received any treatment before thyroid surgery. This CDR3 is 17 amino acids long. CDR1 DFQATT and CDR2 SNEGSKA come from the germline V gene (reference sequence). V gave up 1 base and J gave up 8 bases; unmatched junction bases: 8. Authors' processing steps: It was from CDR3 differences across clinicopathological groups that a distant-metastasis classifier for papillary thyroid cancer was built. TCRdb re-called clones via MiXCR from the PCR reads. What appears here as the V and J calls and clone size reflects TCRdb's work, not the paper's. The sample has 30,000 to 40,000 clones, over 12% seen once; the top ten hold under 20%. Study-level results: Versus benign nodules, malignant thyroid tumors reportedly had significantly higher TCR beta diversity, in blood and tumor.

At least ten counts were recorded for this clone. The antigen is unknown. The chain combines TRBV20-1 with TRBJ2-1; 16 bases align to TRBD2. The specimen was blood. The source is a male donor with papillary thyroid cancer or a benign thyroid nodule (not recorded which). Some clones in this sample may be carry-over from other donors' samples. The CDR3 region has the DNA TGCAGTGCTAGAGGTGGGACTAGCGGGAGGGCCTGGGATGAGCAGTTCTTC. Translating it yields CSARGGTSGRAWDEQFF.